This T cell receptor beta chain was observed in a study of OX40 agonist ivuxolimab in advanced cancers. Overall study results and limits: Some nonresponders likewise displayed low normalized T-cell clonal expansion. Expanded clones belonging to CD8+ T cells outnumbered, on average, those of CD4+.

Notes on this clone: Its antigen is currently unknown.

This CDR3 spans 13 amino acids. V was pared by 10 bases and J by 0 bases, with 10 bases between. The germline CDR1 and CDR2 sequences are LNHDA and SQIVND (reference sequence). Clones were sequenced by immunoSEQ multiplex PCR, and TCRdb holds only the in-frame ones, with some missing. This sample has tens of thousands of clones, with around 90% found just once. This TCR derives from an adult with an advanced solid tumor such as melanoma, head and neck, liver or kidney cancer. The gene calls are TRBV19 and TRBJ1-5; D possibly corresponds to TRBD1 (5 bases). Source: CD4+ or CD8+ T cells sorted from blood, taken in a trial of the OX40 agonist ivuxolimab. CDR3 sequence: CATRDDSNQPQHF. CDR3 coding DNA: TGTGCCACTAGGGACGATAGCAATCAGCCCCAGCATTTT.